This TCR beta chain is from a study of T cell responses to AZD1222 COVID-19 vaccine. Clones were read by immunoSEQ multiplex PCR, and TCRdb kept only the in-frame ones, dropping some. This repertoire shows 130,000 or so clones, approximately 90% found once; its top ten account for approximately 12%. Germline loops: CDR1 LNHDA, CDR2 SQIVND (reference sequence). The CDR3 runs to 17 residues. V lost 6 bases to trimming and J lost 4 bases; unmatched junction nucleotides: 12. Details on this clone: Its target is unknown.

Overall study findings and caveats: At baseline, seropositivity was found in only a handful of AZD1222 recipients.

This material consisted of peripheral blood, taken on day 0 of MenACWY control vaccination. This rearrangement joins TRBV19 to TRBJ2-5; 12 nucleotides line up with TRBD2. The receptor was isolated from an adult in good health. CDR3 region: CASSDARLAGVLETQYF. The CDR3 DNA follows: TGTGCCAGTAGCGATGCTAGACTAGCGGGAGTGTTAGAGACCCAGTACTTC.